Included here is one T cell receptor beta chain sequence, with context. Its specificity is unknown. Germline CDR1 SGHVS, CDR2 FQNEAQ. Trimming shortened V by 5 bases and J by 0 bases, and 8 bases separated the two germline ends. This CDR3 spans 14 amino acids. This sample was taken from a study of OX40 agonist ivuxolimab in advanced cancers. The method was immunoSEQ multiplex PCR; TCRdb's version includes in-frame clones alone and lacks a portion of them. The sample lists fewer than 55,000 clones; roughly 80% were seen once. Study-wide results and limits: CD8+ T cells showed, on average, more clonal expansion than CD4+ cells. At doses 0.1 to 3.0 mg/kg, CD4+ and CD8+ clones expanded. Expanded peripheral T cells had an undetermined antigen specificity.

The specimen comprised CD4+ or CD8+ T cells sorted from blood, sampled in a trial of the OX40 agonist ivuxolimab. The sequence came from an adult with an advanced solid tumor such as melanoma, head and neck, liver or kidney cancer. J is TRBJ1-3 and V is TRBV7-8; no clear D. The CDR3 protein is CASSPRASGNTIYF. CDR3 sequence (DNA): TGTGCCAGCAGCCCTCGAGCCTCTGGAAACACCATATATTTT.